This T cell receptor (beta chain) appears in the sequencing data of a study of blood T cell repertoires in COVID-19. The wider study: The study drew acute and convalescent COVID-19 samples from the United States, Italy and Spain.

Profiling relied on immunoSEQ multiplex PCR, and the TCRdb table lists in-frame clones only, not all of them. Of under 350,000 clones in the sample, around 90% are singletons; the top ten hold roughly 7%. The CDR3 loop spans 18 amino acids. Germline V lookup: CDR1 MNHEY, CDR2 SVGEGT. V shed 2 bases, J shed 0 bases, and the junction held 2 bases outside the gene matches. The chain employs TRBV6-2 or TRBV6-3 and TRBJ2-1; 15 bases agree with TRBD2. The sequenced material came from peripheral blood. The sequence was obtained from a woman in her 30s with COVID-19, enrolled during active disease. The CDR3 spells CASSYGGLAGGSYNEQFF. As DNA, the CDR3 is TGTGCCAGCAGTTACGGGGGACTAGCGGGAGGCTCCTACAATGAGCAGTTCTTC.